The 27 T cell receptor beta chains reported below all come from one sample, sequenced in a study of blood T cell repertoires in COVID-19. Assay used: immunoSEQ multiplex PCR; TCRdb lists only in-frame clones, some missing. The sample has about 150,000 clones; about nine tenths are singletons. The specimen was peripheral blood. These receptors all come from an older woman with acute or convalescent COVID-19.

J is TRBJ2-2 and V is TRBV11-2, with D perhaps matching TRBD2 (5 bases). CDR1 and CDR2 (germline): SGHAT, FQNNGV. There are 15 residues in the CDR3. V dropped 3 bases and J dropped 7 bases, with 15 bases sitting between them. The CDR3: CASSFTTGFGGELFF. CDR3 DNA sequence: TGTGCCAGCAGCTTTACGACGGGGTTTGGCGGGGAGCTGTTTTTT. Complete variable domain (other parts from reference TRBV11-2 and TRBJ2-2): EAGVAQSPRYKIIEKRQSVAFWCNPISGHATLYWYQQILGQGPKLLIQFQNNGVVDDSQLPKDRFSAERLKGVDSTLKIQPAKLEDSAVYLCASSFTTGFGGELFFGEGSRLTVL.

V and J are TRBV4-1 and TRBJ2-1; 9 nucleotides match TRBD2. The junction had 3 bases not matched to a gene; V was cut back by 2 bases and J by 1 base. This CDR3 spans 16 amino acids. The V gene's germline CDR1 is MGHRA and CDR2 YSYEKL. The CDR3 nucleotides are TGCGCCAGCAGCCAACTTCTAGCGGGATCCTACAATGAGCAGTTCTTC. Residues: CASSQLLAGSYNEQFF.

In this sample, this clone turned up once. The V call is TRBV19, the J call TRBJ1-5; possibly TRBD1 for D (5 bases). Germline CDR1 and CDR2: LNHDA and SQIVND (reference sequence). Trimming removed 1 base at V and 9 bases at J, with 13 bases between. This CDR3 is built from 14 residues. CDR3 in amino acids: CASSIVLWQGPQHF. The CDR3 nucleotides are TGTGCCAGTAGTATAGTTCTGTGGCAGGGGCCCCAGCATTTT.

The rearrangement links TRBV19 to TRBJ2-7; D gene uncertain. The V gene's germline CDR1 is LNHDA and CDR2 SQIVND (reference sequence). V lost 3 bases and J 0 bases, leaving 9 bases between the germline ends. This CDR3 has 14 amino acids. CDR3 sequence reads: CASSIGLSSYEQYF. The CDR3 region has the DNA TGTGCCAGTAGTATCGGTCTTAGCTCCTACGAGCAGTACTTC.

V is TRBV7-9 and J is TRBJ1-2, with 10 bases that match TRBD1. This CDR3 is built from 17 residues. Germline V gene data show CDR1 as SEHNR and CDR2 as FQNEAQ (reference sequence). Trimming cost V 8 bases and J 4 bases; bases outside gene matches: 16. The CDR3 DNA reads TGTGCCAGCGGGTTTTCCCGGGGGACAGGGGATGGCTATGGCTACACCTTC. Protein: CASGFSRGTGDGYGYTF.

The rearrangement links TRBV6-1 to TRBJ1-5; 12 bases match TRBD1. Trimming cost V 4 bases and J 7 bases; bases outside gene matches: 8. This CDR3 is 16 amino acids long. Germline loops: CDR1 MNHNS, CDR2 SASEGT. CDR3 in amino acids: CASSAVGTGGLQPQHF. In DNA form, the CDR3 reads TGTGCCAGCAGTGCGGTGGGGACAGGGGGCTTACAGCCCCAGCATTTT.

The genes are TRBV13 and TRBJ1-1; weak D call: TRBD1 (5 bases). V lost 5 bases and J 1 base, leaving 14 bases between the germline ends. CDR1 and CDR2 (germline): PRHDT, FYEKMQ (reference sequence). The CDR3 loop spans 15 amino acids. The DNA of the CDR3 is TGTGCCAGCAGCCTTGGCCCCAGGGCGAACACTGAAGCTTTCTTT. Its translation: CASSLGPRANTEAFF.

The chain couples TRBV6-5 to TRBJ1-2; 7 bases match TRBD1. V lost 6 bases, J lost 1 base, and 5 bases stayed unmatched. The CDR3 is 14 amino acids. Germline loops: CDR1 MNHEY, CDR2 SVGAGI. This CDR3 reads CASSWDSFNYGYTF. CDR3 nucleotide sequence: TGTGCCAGCAGCTGGGACAGTTTTAACTATGGCTACACCTTC.

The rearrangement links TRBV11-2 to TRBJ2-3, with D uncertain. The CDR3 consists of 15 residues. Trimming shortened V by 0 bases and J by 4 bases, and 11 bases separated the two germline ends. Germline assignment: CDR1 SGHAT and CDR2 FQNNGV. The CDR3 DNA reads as TGTGCCAGCAGCTTAGATCTGCGTATCGCAGATACGCAGTATTTT. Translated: CASSLDLRIADTQYF. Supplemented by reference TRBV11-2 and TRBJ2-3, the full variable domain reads EAGVAQSPRYKIIEKRQSVAFWCNPISGHATLYWYQQILGQGPKLLIQFQNNGVVDDSQLPKDRFSAERLKGVDSTLKIQPAKLEDSAVYLCASSLDLRIADTQYFGPGTRLTVL.

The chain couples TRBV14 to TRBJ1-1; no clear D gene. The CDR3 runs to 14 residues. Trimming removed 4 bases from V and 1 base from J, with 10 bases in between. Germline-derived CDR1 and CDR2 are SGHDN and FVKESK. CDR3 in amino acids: CASSLRWQNTEAFF. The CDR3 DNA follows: TGTGCCAGCAGCCTACGTTGGCAGAACACTGAAGCTTTCTTT.

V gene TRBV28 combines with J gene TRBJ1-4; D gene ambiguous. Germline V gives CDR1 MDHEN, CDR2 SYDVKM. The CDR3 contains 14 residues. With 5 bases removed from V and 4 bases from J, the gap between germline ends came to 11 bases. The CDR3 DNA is TGTGCCAGCAGTCTCCGGGGTGGTAATGAAAAACTGTTTTTT. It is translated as CASSLRGGNEKLFF. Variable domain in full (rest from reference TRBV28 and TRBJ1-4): DVKVTQSSRYLVKRTGEKVFLECVQDMDHENMFWYRQDPGLGLRLIYFSYDVKMKEKGDIPEGYSVSREKKERFSLILESASTNQTSMYLCASSLRGGNEKLFFGSGTQLSVL.

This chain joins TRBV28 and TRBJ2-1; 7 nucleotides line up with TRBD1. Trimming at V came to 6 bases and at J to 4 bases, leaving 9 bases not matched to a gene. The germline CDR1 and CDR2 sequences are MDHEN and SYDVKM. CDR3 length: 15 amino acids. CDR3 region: CASSYAGTDYNEQFF. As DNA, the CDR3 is TGTGCCAGCAGCTATGCCGGGACAGATTACAATGAGCAGTTCTTC.

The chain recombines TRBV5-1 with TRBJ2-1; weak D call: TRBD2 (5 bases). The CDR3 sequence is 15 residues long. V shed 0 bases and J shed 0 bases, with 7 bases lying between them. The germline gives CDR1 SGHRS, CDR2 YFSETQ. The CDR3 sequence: CASSLEGSSYNEQFF. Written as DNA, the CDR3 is TGCGCCAGCAGCTTGGAAGGGAGCTCCTACAATGAGCAGTTCTTC.

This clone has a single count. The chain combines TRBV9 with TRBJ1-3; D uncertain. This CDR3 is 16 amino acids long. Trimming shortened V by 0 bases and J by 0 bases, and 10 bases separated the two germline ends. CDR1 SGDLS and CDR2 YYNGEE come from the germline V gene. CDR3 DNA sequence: TGTGCCAGCAGCGTAGCTAGTACATTCTCTGGAAACACCATATATTTT. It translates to CASSVASTFSGNTIYF.

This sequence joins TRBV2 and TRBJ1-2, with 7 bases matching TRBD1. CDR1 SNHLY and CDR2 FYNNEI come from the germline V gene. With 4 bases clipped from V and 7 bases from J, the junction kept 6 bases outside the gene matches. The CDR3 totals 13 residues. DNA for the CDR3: TGTGCCAGCAGTGGGACAGGTACTGGTGGCTACACCTTC. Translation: CASSGTGTGGYTF.

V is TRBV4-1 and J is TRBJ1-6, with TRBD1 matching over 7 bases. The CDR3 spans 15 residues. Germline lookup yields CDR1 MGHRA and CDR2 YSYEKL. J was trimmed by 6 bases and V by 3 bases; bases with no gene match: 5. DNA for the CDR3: TGCGCCAGCAGCCAGGGCGGGACAGTTAATTCACCCCTCCACTTT. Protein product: CASSQGGTVNSPLHF.

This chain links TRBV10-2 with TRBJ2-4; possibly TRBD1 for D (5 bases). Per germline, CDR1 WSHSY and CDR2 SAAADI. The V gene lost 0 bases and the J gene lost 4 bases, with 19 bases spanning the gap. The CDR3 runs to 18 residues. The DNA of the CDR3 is TGCGCCAGCAGTGAGTCCGCACAGGCCCTTCGTGGGAAAAACATTCAGTACTTC. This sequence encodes CASSESAQALRGKNIQYF.

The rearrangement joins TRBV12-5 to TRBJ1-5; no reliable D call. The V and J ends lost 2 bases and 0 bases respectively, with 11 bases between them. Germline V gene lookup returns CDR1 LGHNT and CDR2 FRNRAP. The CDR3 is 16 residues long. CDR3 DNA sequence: TGTGCTAGTGGTTTGAGGAGATGTTATAGCAATCAGCCCCAGCATTTT. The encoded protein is CASGLRRCYSNQPQHF.

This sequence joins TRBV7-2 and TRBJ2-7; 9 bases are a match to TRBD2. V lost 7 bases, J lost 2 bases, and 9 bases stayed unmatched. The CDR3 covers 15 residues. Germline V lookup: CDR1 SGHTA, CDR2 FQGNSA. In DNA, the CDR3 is TGTGCCAGCACCTTTAGCGGGAGTGGTCCCTACGAGCAGTACTTC. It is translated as CASTFSGSGPYEQYF.

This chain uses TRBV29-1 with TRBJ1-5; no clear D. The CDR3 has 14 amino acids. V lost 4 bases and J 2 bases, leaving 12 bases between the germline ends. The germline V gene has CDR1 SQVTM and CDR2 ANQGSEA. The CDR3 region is CSVGLGAGNQPQHF. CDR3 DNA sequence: TGCAGCGTTGGTCTGGGAGCGGGCAATCAGCCCCAGCATTTT.

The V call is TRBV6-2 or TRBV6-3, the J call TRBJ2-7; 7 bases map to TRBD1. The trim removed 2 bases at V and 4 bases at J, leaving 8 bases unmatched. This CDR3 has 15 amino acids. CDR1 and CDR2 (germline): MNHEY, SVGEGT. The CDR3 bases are TGTGCCAGCAGTTACGGAGCCGGGACAGCTTACGAGCAGTACTTC. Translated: CASSYGAGTAYEQYF.

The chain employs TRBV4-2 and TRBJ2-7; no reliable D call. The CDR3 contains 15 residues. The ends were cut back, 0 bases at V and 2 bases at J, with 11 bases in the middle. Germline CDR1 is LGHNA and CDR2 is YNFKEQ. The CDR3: CASSQEVSHTYEQYF. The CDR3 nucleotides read TGTGCCAGCAGCCAAGAGGTATCCCACACCTACGAGCAGTACTTC.

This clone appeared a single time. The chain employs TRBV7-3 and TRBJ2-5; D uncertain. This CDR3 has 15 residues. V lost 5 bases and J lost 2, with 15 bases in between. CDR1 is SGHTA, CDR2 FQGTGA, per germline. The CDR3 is CASSPNIGGQETQYF. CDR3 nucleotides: TGTGCCAGCAGCCCTAATATCGGTGGTCAAGAGACCCAGTACTTC.

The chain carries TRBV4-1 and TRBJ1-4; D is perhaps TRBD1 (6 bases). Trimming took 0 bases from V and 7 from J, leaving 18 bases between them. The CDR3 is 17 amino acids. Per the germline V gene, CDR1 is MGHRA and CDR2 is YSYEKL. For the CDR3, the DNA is TGCGCCAGCAGCCAAGACCCCAATACAGGGTACCGTGAAAAACTGTTTTTT. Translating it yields CASSQDPNTGYREKLFF.

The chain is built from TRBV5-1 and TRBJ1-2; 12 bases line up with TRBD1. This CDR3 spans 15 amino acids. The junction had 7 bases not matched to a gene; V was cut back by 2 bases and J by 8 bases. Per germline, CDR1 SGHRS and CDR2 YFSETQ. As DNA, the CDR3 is TGCGCCAGCAGCTTAGCCGGGGACAGGGGGCGCGGCTACACCTTC. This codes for CASSLAGDRGRGYTF.

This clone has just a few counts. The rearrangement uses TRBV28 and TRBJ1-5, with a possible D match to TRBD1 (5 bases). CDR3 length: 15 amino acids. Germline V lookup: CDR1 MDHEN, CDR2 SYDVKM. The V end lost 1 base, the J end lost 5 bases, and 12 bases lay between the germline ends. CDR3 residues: CASSLSGGGYQPQHF. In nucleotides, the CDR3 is TGTGCCAGCAGTTTATCTGGGGGGGGGTATCAGCCCCAGCATTTT.

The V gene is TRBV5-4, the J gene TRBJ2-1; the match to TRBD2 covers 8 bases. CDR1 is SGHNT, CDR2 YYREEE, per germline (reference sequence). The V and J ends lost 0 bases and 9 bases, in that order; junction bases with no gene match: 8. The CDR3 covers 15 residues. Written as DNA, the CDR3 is TGTGCCAGCAGCTTGGCGGGGCGGGGGGCGCCTGAGCAGTTCTTC. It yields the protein CASSLAGRGAPEQFF. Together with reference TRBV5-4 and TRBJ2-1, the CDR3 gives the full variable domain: ETGVTQSPTHLIKTRGQQVTLRCSSQSGHNTVSWYQQALGQGPQFIFQYYREEENGRGNFPPRFSGLQFPNYSSELNVNALELDDSALYLCASSLAGRGAPEQFFGPGTRLTVL.